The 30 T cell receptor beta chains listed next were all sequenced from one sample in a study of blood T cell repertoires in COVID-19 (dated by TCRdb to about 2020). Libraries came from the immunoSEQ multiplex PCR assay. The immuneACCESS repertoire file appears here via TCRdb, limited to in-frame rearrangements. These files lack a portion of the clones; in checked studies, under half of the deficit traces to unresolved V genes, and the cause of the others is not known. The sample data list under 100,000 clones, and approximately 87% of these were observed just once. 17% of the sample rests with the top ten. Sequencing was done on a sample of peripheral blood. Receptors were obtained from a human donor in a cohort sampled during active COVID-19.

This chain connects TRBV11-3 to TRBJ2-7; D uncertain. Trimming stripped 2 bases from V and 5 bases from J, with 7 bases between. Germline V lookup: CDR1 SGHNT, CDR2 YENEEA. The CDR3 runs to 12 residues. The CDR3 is CASSLLSHEQYF. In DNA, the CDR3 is TGTGCCAGCAGCTTACTATCCCACGAGCAGTACTTC.

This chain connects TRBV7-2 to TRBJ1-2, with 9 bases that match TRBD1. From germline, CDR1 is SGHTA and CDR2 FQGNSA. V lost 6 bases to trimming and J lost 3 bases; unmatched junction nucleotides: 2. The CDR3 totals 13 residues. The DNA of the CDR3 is TGTGCCAGCAGGGGACAGGGCTACTATGGCTACACCTTC. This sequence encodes CASRGQGYYGYTF.

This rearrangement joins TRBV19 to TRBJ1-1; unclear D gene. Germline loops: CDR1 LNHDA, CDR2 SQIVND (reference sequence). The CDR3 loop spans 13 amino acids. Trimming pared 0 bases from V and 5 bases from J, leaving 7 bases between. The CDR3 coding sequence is TGTGCCAGTAGTATAGATACCACAACTGAAGCTTTCTTT. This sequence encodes CASSIDTTTEAFF.

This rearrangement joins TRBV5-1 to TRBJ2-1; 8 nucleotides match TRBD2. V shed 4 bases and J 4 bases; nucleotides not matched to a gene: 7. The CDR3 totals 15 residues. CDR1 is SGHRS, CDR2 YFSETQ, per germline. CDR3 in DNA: TGCGCCAGCAGCCCCGGGGGGGCCCAATACAATGAGCAGTTCTTC. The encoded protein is CASSPGGAQYNEQFF.

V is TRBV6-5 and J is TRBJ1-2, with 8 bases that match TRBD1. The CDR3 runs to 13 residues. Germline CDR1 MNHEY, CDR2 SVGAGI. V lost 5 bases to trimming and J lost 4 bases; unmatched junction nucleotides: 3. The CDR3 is CASSRTGGYGYTF. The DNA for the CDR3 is TGTGCCAGCAGTAGAACAGGGGGCTATGGCTACACCTTC.

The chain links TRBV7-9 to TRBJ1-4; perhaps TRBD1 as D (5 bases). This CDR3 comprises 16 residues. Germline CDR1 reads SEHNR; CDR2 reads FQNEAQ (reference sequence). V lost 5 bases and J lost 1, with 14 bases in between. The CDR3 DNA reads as TGTGCCAGCAGCCCGCGGACATTTGAAACTAATGAAAAACTGTTTTTT. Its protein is CASSPRTFETNEKLFF.

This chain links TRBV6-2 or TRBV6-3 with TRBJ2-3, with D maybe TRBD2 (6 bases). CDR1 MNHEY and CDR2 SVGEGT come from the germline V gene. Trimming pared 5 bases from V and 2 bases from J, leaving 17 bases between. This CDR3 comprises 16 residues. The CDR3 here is CASSTRGGSTTDTQYF. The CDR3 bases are TGTGCCAGCAGTACGCGGGGCGGTAGCACCACAGATACGCAGTATTTT.

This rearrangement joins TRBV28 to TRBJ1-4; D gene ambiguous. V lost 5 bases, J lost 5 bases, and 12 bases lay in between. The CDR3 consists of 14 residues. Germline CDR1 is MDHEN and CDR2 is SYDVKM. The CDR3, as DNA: TGTGCCAGCAGTCTCCGGGATCTGAATGAAAAACTGTTTTTT. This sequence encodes CASSLRDLNEKLFF.

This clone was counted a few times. CDR3 in amino acids: CASTRDSFQPQHF. The CDR3 DNA sequence: TGTGCCAGTACCCGGGACAGTTTTCAGCCCCAGCATTTT. This chain joins TRBV19 and TRBJ1-5, with 7 bases that match TRBD1. Germline-derived CDR1 and CDR2 are LNHDA and SQIVND (reference sequence). V shed 7 bases and J 6 bases; nucleotides not matched to a gene: 6. CDR3 length: 13 residues.

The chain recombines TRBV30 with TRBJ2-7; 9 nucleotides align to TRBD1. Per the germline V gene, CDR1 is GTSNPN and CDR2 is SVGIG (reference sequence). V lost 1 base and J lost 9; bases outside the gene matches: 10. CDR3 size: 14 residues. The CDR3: CAWSGGQGQSGQYF. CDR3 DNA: TGTGCCTGGAGTGGGGGACAGGGCCAATCGGGGCAGTACTTC.

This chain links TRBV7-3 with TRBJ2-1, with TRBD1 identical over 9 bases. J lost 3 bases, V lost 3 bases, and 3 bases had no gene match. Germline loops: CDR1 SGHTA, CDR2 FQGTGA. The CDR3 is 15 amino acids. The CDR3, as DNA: TGTGCCAGCAGCTTGGACAGGGGTGGCTACAATGAGCAGTTCTTC. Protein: CASSLDRGGYNEQFF. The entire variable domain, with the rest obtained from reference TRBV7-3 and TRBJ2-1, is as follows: GAGVSQTPSNKVTEKGKYVELRCDPISGHTALYWYRQSLGQGPEFLIYFQGTGAADDSGLPNDRFFAVRPEGSVSTLKIQRTERGDSAVYLCASSLDRGGYNEQFFGPGTRLTVL.

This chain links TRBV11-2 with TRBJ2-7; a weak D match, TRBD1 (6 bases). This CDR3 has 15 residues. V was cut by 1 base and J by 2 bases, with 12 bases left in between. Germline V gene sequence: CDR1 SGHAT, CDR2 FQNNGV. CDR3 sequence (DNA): TGTGCCAGCAGCTTAGGGACAGCAAGGACCTACGAGCAGTACTTC. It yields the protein CASSLGTARTYEQYF.

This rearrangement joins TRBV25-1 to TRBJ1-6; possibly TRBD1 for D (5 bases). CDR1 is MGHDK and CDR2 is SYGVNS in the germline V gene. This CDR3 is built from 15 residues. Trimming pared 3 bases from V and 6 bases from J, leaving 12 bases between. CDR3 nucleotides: TGTGCCAGCAGTGATAGTCAGGGAACTAATTCACCCCTCCACTTT. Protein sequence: CASSDSQGTNSPLHF.

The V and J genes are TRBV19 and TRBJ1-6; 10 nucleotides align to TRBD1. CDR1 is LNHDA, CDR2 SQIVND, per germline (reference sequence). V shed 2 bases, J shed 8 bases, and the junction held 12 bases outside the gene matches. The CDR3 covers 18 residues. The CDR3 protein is CASSIRDRGRLGHSPLHF. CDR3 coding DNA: TGTGCCAGTAGTATAAGGGACAGGGGACGTCTTGGGCATTCACCCCTCCACTTT.

The CDR3 region is CASSPSLMNTEAFF. The CDR3 DNA reads as TGTGCCAGCAGCCCGAGCCTTATGAACACTGAAGCTTTCTTT. The chain links TRBV7-2 to TRBJ1-1, with no clear D. The CDR3 runs 14 residues. V lost 5 bases, J lost 0 bases, and 10 bases lay in between. Germline V lookup: CDR1 SGHTA, CDR2 FQGNSA. The full variable domain, its missing parts supplied by reference TRBV7-2 and TRBJ1-1, is GAGVSQSPSNKVTEKGKDVELRCDPISGHTALYWYRQSLGQGLEFLIYFQGNSAPDKSGLPSDRFSAERTGGSVSTLTIQRTQQEDSAVYLCASSPSLMNTEAFFGQGTRLTVV.

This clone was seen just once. The CDR3 region has the DNA TGTGCCAGCAGCGAGCAGACAGGGGGCATCACCGGGGAGCTGTTTTTT. Translating gives CASSEQTGGITGELFF. The chain links TRBV9 to TRBJ2-2; TRBD1 agrees at 10 bases. The CDR3 is 16 residues long. The V gene's germline CDR1 is SGDLS and CDR2 YYNGEE. With V trimmed by 3 bases and J by 4 bases, 6 bases remained unmatched.

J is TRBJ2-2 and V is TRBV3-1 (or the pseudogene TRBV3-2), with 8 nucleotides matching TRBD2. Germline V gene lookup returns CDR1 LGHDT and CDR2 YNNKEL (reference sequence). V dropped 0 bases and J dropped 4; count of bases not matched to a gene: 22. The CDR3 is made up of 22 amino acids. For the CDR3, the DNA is TGTGCCAGCAGCCAAGAACGTTTGTCTGCGATCCGACCTCTAGCGGGCACCGGGGAGCTGTTTTTT. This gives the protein CASSQERLSAIRPLAGTGELFF.

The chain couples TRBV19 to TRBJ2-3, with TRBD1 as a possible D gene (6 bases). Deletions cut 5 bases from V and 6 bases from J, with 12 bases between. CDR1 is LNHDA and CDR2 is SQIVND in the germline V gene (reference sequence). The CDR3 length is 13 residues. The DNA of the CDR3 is TGTGCCAGTAGTTCCAGACAGGCGGATACGCAGTATTTT. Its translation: CASSSRQADTQYF.

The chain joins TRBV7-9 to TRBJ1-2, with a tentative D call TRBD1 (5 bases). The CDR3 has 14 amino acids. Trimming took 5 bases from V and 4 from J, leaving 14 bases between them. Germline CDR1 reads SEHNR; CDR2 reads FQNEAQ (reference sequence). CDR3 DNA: TGTGCCAGCAGCCAAACCTCGGGACTCTATGGCTACACCTTC. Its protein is CASSQTSGLYGYTF.

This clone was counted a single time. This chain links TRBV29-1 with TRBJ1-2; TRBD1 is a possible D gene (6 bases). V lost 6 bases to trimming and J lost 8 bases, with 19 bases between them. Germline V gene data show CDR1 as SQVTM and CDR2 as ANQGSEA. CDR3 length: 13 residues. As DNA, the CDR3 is TGCAGCGTCATCTCCCCTCAGGGGCACGGCTACACCTTC. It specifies CSVISPQGHGYTF.

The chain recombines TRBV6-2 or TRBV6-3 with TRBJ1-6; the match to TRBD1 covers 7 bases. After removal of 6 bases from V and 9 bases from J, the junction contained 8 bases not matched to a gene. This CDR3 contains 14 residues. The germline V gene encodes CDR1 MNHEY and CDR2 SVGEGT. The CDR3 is CASSRGQVSSPLHF. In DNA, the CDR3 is TGTGCCAGCAGCCGAGGACAGGTGTCTTCACCCCTCCACTTT.

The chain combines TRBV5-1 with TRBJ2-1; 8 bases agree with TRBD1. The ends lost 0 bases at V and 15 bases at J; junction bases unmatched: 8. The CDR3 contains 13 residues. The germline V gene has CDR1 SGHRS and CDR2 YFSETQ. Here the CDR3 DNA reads TGCGCCAGCAGCTTGGACACAGGGGGAGTTCTGTTCTTC. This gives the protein CASSLDTGGVLFF. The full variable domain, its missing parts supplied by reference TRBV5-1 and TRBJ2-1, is KAGVTQTPRYLIKTRGQQVTLSCSPISGHRSVSWYQQTPGQGLQFLFEYFSETQRNKGNFPGRFSGRQFSNSRSEMNVSTLELGDSALYLCASSLDTGGVLFFGPGTRLTVL.

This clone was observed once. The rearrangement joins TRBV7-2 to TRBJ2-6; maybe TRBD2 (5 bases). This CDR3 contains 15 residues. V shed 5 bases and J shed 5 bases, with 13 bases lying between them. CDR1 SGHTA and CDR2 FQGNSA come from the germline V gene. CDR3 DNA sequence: TGTGCCAGCAGCCTCTTGGGAGCCAGGGCCAACGTCCTGACTTTC. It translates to CASSLLGARANVLTF.

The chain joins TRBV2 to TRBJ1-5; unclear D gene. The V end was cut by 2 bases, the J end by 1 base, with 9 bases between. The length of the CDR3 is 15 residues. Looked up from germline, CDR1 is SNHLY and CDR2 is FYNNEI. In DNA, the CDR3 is TGTGCCAGCAGTGAAAAGCGGGCCAGCAATCAGCCCCAGCATTTT. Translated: CASSEKRASNQPQHF. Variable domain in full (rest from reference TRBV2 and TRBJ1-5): EPEVTQTPSHQVTQMGQEVILRCVPISNHLYFYWYRQILGQKVEFLVSFYNNEISEKSEIFDDQFSVERPDGSNFTLKIRSTKLEDSAMYFCASSEKRASNQPQHFGDGTRLSIL.

CDR3 amino acids: CASSLGSSGGTDTQYF. The CDR3 coding sequence is TGCGCCAGCAGCTTGGGATCTAGCGGGGGCACAGATACGCAGTATTTT. The V and J genes are TRBV5-1 and TRBJ2-3; TRBD2 aligns across 9 bases. The V gene's germline CDR1 is SGHRS and CDR2 YFSETQ. With 0 bases clipped from V and 1 base from J, the junction kept 3 bases outside the gene matches. The CDR3 length is 16 residues.

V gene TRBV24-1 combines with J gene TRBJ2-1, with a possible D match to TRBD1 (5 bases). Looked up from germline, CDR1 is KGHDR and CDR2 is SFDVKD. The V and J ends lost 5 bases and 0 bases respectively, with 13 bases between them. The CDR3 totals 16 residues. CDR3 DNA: TGTGCCACCAGTGCGGACAAGCCAAGCTCCTACAATGAGCAGTTCTTC. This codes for CATSADKPSSYNEQFF.

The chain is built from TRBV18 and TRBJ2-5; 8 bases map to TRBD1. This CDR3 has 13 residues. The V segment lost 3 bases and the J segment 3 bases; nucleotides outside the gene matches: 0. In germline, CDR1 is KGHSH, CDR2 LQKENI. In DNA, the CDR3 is TGTGCCAGCTCACCGGGACAGGAAGAGACCCAGTACTTC. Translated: CASSPGQEETQYF. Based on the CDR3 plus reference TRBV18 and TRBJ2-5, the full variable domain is NAGVMQNPRHLVRRRGQEARLRCSPMKGHSHVYWYRQLPEEGLKFMVYLQKENIIDESGMPKERFSAEFPKEGPSILRIQQVVRGDSAAYFCASSPGQEETQYFGPGTRLLVL.

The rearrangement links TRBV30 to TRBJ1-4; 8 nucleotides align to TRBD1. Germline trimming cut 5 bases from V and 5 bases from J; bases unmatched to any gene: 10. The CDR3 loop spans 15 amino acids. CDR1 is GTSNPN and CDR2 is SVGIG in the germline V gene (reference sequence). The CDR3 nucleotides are TGTGCCTGGGTATCGGACAGGGATGGGAATGAAAAACTGTTTTTT. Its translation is CAWVSDRDGNEKLFF.

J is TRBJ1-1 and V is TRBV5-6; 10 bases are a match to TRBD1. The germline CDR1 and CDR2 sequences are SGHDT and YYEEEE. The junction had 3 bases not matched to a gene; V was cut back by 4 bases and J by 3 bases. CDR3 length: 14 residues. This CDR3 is CASSLTGGYTEAFF. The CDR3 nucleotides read TGTGCCAGCAGCCTGACAGGGGGCTACACTGAAGCTTTCTTT.

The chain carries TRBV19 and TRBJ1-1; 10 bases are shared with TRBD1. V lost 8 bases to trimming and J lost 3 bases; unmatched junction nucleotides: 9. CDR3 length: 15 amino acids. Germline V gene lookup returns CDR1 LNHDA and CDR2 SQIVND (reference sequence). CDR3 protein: CASSDRGRVDTEAFF. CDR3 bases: TGTGCCAGTTCCGACAGGGGGCGCGTGGACACTGAAGCTTTCTTT. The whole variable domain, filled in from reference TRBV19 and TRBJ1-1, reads DGGITQSPKYLFRKEGQNVTLSCEQNLNHDAMYWYRQDPGQGLRLIYYSQIVNDFQKGDIAEGYSVSREKKESFPLTVTSAQKNPTAFYLCASSDRGRVDTEAFFGQGTRLTVV.